This T cell receptor beta chain was identified in a study of OX40 agonist ivuxolimab in advanced cancers. Study-wide background: Every patient in dose escalation had hepatocellular carcinoma, melanoma, renal cell or head and neck cancer.

Profiled with immunoSEQ multiplex PCR; TCRdb holds only in-frame clones, not every one. Of 72,000 or so clones in the sample, around nine tenths are singletons; the top ten hold 0.86%. The sequenced sample was CD4+ or CD8+ T cells sorted from blood, obtained in a trial of the OX40 agonist ivuxolimab. The TCR was taken from an adult with an advanced solid tumor such as melanoma, head and neck, liver or kidney cancer.

The CDR3, as DNA: TGTGCCAGCAGGAAGGCAGGCTCTGGAAACACCATATATTTT. It codes for CASRKAGSGNTIYF. The chain joins TRBV6-6 to TRBJ1-3; D not certain. This CDR3 contains 14 residues. V was pared by 6 bases and J by 0 bases, with 9 bases between. The germline V gene has CDR1 MNHNY and CDR2 SVGAGI (reference sequence).